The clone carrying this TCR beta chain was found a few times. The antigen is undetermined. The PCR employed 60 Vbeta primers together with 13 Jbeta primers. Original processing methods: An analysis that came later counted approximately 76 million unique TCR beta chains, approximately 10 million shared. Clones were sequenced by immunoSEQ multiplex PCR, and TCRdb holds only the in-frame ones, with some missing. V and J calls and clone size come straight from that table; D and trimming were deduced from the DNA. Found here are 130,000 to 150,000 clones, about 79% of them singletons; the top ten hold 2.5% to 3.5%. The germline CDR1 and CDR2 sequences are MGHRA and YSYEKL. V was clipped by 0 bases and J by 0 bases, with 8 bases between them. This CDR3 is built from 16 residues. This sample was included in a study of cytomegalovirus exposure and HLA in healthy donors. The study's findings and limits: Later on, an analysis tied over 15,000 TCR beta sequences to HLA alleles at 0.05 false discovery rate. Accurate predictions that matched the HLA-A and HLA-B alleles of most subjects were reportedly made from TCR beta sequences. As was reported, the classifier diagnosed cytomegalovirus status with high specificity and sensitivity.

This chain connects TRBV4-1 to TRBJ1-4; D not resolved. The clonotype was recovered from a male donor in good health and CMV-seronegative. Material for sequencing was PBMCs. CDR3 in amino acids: CASSQDSLSTNEKLFF. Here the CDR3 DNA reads TGCGCCAGCAGCCAAGATTCGTTATCAACTAATGAAAAACTGTTTTTT.